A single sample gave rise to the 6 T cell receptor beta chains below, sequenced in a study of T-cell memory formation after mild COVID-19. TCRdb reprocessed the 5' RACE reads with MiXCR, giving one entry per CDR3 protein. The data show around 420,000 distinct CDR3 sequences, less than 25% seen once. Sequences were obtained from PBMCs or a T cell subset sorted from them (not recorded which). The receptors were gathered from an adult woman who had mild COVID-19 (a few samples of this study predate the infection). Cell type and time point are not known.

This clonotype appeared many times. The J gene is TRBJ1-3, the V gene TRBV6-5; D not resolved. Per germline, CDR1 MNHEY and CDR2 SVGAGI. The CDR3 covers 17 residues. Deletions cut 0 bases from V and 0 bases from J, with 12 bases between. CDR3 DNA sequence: TGTGCCAGCAGTTACTCGAAAGCTGGAATCTCTGGAAACACCATATATTTT. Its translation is CASSYSKAGISGNTIYF.

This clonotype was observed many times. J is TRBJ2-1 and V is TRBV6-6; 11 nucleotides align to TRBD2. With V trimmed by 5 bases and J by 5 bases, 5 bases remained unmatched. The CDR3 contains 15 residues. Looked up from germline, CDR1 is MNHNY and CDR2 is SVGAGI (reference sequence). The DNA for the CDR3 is TGTGCCAGCAGTCTCATAGCGGGGGGGAACAATGAGCAGTTCTTC. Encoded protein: CASSLIAGGNNEQFF.

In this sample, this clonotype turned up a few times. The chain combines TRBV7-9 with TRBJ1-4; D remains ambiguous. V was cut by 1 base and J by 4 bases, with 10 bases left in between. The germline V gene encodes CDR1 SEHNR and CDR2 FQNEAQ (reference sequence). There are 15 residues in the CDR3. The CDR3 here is CASSLDGQFNEKLFF. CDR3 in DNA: TGTGCCAGCAGCTTAGATGGGCAGTTTAATGAAAAACTGTTTTTT.

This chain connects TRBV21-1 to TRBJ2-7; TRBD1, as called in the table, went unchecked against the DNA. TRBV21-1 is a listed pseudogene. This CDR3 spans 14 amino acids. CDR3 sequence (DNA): TGTGCCAGCAGCAAAGGCGGGACAGACTACGAGCAGTACTTC. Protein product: CASSKGGTDYEQYF.

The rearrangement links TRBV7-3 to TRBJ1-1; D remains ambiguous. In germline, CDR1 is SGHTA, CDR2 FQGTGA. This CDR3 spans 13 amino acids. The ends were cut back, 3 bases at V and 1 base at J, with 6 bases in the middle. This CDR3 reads CASSFEENTEAFF. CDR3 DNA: TGTGCCAGCAGCTTTGAGGAGAACACTGAAGCTTTCTTT. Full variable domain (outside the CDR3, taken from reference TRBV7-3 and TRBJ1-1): GAGVSQTPSNKVTEKGKYVELRCDPISGHTALYWYRQSLGQGPEFLIYFQGTGAADDSGLPNDRFFAVRPEGSVSTLKIQRTERGDSAVYLCASSFEENTEAFFGQGTRLTVV.

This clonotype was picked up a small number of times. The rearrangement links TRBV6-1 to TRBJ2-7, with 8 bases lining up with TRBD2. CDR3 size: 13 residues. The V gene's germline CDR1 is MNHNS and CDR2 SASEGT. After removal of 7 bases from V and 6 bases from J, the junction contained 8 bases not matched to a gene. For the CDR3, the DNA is TGTGCCAGCAAGACTAGCGACTACTCCGAGCAGTACTTC. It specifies CASKTSDYSEQYF.